This TCR beta chain appears in the sequencing data of a study of cytomegalovirus exposure and HLA in healthy donors. Findings and limits, study-wide: A few CMV-associated chains proved CMV antigen-specific in vitro. With DRB1 most and HLA-C fewest, TCR association rates differed between HLA loci in a later analysis. Per a prior analysis, the majority of TCR beta V segments were productive roughly 90% or roughly 30% of the time.

On this clone itself: Antigen specificity is unknown.

PCR amplification relied on 60 Vbeta primers (plus 13 Jbeta primers). Libraries were prepared by immunoSEQ multiplex PCR; TCRdb keeps only in-frame clonotypes and omits some of them. Here the sample spans fewer than 130,000 clones, around 80% being singletons. Sequenced material: PBMCs. The receptor comes from a female donor in good health and CMV-seropositive.

CDR3 loop: CASTEGSGGSKQYF. In DNA form, the CDR3 reads TGTGCCAGCACTGAAGGTAGCGGAGGCTCTAAGCAGTATTTT. V usage is TRBV7-9 and J usage is TRBJ2-3; the D gene is possibly TRBD2 (6 bases). Trimming took 7 bases from V and 11 from J, leaving 22 bases between them. Looked up from germline, CDR1 is SEHNR and CDR2 is FQNEAQ (reference sequence). The CDR3 extends over 14 amino acids. The whole variable domain, filled in from reference TRBV7-9 and TRBJ2-3, reads DTGVSQNPRHKITKRGQNVTFRCDPISEHNRLYWYRQTLGQGPEFLTYFQNEAQLEKSRLLSDRFSAERPKGSFSTLEIQRTEQGDSAMYLCASTEGSGGSKQYFGPGTRLTVL.